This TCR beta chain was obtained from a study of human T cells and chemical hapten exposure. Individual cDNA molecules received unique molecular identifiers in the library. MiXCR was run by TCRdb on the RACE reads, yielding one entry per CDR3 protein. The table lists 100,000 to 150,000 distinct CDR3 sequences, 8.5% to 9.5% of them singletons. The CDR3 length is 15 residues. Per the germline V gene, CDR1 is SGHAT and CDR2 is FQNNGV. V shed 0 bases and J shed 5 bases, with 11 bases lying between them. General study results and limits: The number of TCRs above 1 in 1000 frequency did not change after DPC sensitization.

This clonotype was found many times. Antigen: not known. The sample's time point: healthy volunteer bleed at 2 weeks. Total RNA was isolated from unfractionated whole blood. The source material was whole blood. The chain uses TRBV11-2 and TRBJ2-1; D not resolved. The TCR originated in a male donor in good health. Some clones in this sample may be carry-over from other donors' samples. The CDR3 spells CASSLEHTPNNEQFF. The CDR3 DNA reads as TGTGCCAGCAGCTTAGAGCACACACCCAACAATGAGCAGTTCTTC.